This is a list of T cell receptor beta chains from one sample in a study of Tregs in tolerant kidney transplant recipients. TCRdb's table, derived via immunoSEQ multiplex PCR, lists solely in-frame clones and lacks some. This table holds some 70,000 clones, 84% found once. Sequencing was done on a sample of CD4+ T cells from blood. The origin of the receptors is a human donor in good health. Both conserved end residues are part of each CDR3. A D gene is named only where the DNA matches it firmly. Part of the rows lack a size; the others show once, few, many or a class for expanded clones.

CDR3nt: TGTGCCAGCAGTCCCGTCGGACAGGGTAATCAGCCCCAGCATTTT; CDR3aa: CASSPVGQGNQPQHF; v_gene: TRBV27; d_gene: TRBD1; j_gene: TRBJ1-5; abundance: -
CDR3nt: TGTGCCAGCAGCTTAACCCCAGGGAGCGAGCAGTACTTC; CDR3aa: CASSLTPGSEQYF; v_gene: TRBV7-3; d_gene: -; j_gene: TRBJ2-7; abundance: -
CDR3nt: TGTGCCTGGAGTGTACTAGGAAATGAGCAGTTCTTC; CDR3aa: CAWSVLGNEQFF; v_gene: TRBV30; d_gene: -; j_gene: TRBJ2-1; abundance: -
CDR3nt: TGTGCCAGCACAATGGGACTAAATTCGGAGACCCAGTACTTC; CDR3aa: CASTMGLNSETQYF; v_gene: TRBV25-1; d_gene: TRBD2; j_gene: TRBJ2-5; abundance: -
CDR3nt: TGTGCCAGCAGCTTAGTCCGGGACAGAGACAATGAGCAGTTCTTC; CDR3aa: CASSLVRDRDNEQFF; v_gene: TRBV11-1; d_gene: TRBD1; j_gene: TRBJ2-1; abundance: once
CDR3nt: TGTGCCAGCAGCCAAAGCAGGGTTGGCACTGAAGCTTTCTTT; CDR3aa: CASSQSRVGTEAFF; v_gene: TRBV11-1; d_gene: -; j_gene: TRBJ1-1; abundance: once
CDR3nt: TGTGCCAGCTCACCCCTGGATACGCAGTATTTT; CDR3aa: CASSPLDTQYF; v_gene: TRBV18; d_gene: -; j_gene: TRBJ2-3; abundance: -
CDR3nt: TGTGCCAGCTCAACACCACGGGGGGGTGAAGCTTTCTTT; CDR3aa: CASSTPRGGEAFF; v_gene: TRBV18; d_gene: -; j_gene: TRBJ1-1; abundance: -
CDR3nt: TGTGCCAGCAGCAGCAGCGGCCCCTACGAGCAGTACTTC; CDR3aa: CASSSSGPYEQYF; v_gene: TRBV11-2; d_gene: -; j_gene: TRBJ2-7; abundance: -
CDR3nt: TGTGCCAAGTCACAGGCACTGAATTCACCCCTCCACTTT; CDR3aa: CAKSQALNSPLHF; v_gene: TRBV6-1; d_gene: -; j_gene: TRBJ1-6; abundance: few
CDR3nt: TGTGCCACCAGCAGAGCACAGACAGAGGGGGGCTATGGCTACACCTTC; CDR3aa: CATSRAQTEGGYGYTF; v_gene: TRBV15; d_gene: -; j_gene: TRBJ1-2; abundance: -
CDR3nt: TGTGCCAGCAGCCCGATACCGACAGGGAACACTGAAGCTTTCTTT; CDR3aa: CASSPIPTGNTEAFF; v_gene: TRBV9; d_gene: -; j_gene: TRBJ1-1; abundance: -
CDR3nt: TGTGCCAGCGGGCCCCAGAGAGGGGTCTCCTACGAGCAGTACTTC; CDR3aa: CASGPQRGVSYEQYF; v_gene: TRBV14; d_gene: -; j_gene: TRBJ2-7; abundance: few
CDR3nt: TGTGCCAGCAGCTCGAGTACCGGGACAGGGATGTTGAGGGCCTCTGGAAACACCATATATTTT; CDR3aa: CASSSSTGTGMLRASGNTIYF; v_gene: TRBV7-3; d_gene: TRBD1; j_gene: TRBJ1-3; abundance: -
CDR3nt: TGTGCCGGCAGTTCTCCAAGCTCCTACGAGCAGTACTTC; CDR3aa: CAGSSPSSYEQYF; v_gene: TRBV6-5; d_gene: -; j_gene: TRBJ2-7; abundance: -
CDR3nt: TGTGCCAGTCTCACGATGAGGTTGGGAGAGACCCAGTACTTC; CDR3aa: CASLTMRLGETQYF; v_gene: TRBV28; d_gene: -; j_gene: TRBJ2-5; abundance: -
CDR3nt: TGTGCCAGCAGCATCTCTGACGGGTATCAGGGGGAAAAACTGTTTTTT; CDR3aa: CASSISDGYQGEKLFF; v_gene: TRBV7-9; d_gene: -; j_gene: TRBJ1-4; abundance: once
CDR3nt: TGTGCCAGCAGGGGGGACTCACGGGGCACAGATACGCAGTATTTT; CDR3aa: CASRGDSRGTDTQYF; v_gene: TRBV2; d_gene: -; j_gene: TRBJ2-3; abundance: once
CDR3nt: TGTGCCATCAGTGACAAGGGGAACCCGTATGGCTACACCTTC; CDR3aa: CAISDKGNPYGYTF; v_gene: TRBV10-3; d_gene: -; j_gene: TRBJ1-2; abundance: -
CDR3nt: TGTGCCAGCAGCGGTCCACAAGAGACCCAGTACTTC; CDR3aa: CASSGPQETQYF; v_gene: TRBV5-4; d_gene: -; j_gene: TRBJ2-5; abundance: -
CDR3nt: TGTGCCAGCACCCCGATCAGACGGACTAGCGGGAGAGCAGATACGCAGTATTTT; CDR3aa: CASTPIRRTSGRADTQYF; v_gene: TRBV28; d_gene: TRBD2; j_gene: TRBJ2-3; abundance: -
CDR3nt: TGCGCCAGCAGCCAAGTGGAGGGACAGCTTTATGGCTACACCTTC; CDR3aa: CASSQVEGQLYGYTF; v_gene: TRBV4-1; d_gene: TRBD1; j_gene: TRBJ1-2; abundance: few